Listed below are T cell receptor beta chains from one sample, sequenced in a study of blood T cell repertoires in COVID-19. Profiling relied on immunoSEQ multiplex PCR, and the TCRdb table lists in-frame clones only, not all of them. The table records under 300,000 clones, about nine tenths of them present only once. The sequencing input was PBMCs or T cells enriched from blood (not recorded which). The receptor source for this set is a woman between 18 and 30 years old who had recovered from COVID-19. Each CDR3 is given with its conserved first and last residue. The order of the fields is J gene, D gene, CDR3 length, clone size, V gene, CDR3 protein, CDR3 DNA. D genes are given only for firm matches. A row's size may be missing; if present it is once, few, many or a size class.

j_gene: TRBJ2-2; d_gene: -; len: 13; abundance: -; v_gene: TRBV29-1; CDR3aa: CSVEGGGHRELFF; CDR3nt: TGCAGCGTTGAAGGGGGGGGCCACCGGGAGCTGTTTTTT
j_gene: TRBJ1-3; d_gene: -; len: 15; abundance: -; v_gene: TRBV2; CDR3aa: CASGGGTPAGNTIYF; CDR3nt: TGTGCCAGCGGGGGGGGGACTCCAGCTGGAAACACCATATATTTT
j_gene: TRBJ1-2; d_gene: TRBD1; len: 15; abundance: -; v_gene: TRBV10-3; CDR3aa: CAISGTGDSNYGYTF; CDR3nt: TGTGCCATCAGTGGGACAGGCGATAGTAACTATGGCTACACCTTC
j_gene: TRBJ1-3; d_gene: -; len: 16; abundance: -; v_gene: TRBV21-1; CDR3aa: CASSKCSRDMRNTIYF; CDR3nt: TGTGCCAGCAGCAAATGCTCTCGGGACATGAGGAACACCATATATTTT
j_gene: TRBJ1-1; d_gene: -; len: 14; abundance: -; v_gene: TRBV7-2; CDR3aa: CASSLGRRGTEAFF; CDR3nt: TGTGCCAGCAGCTTAGGGAGGCGGGGCACTGAAGCTTTCTTT
j_gene: TRBJ1-1; d_gene: -; len: 15; abundance: -; v_gene: TRBV6-5; CDR3aa: CASSSRGLMNTEAFF; CDR3nt: TGTGCCAGCTCCTCTAGGGGCCTGATGAACACTGAAGCTTTCTTT
j_gene: TRBJ2-1; d_gene: -; len: 16; abundance: -; v_gene: TRBV7-2; CDR3aa: CASSPTRSWARDEQFF; CDR3nt: TGTGCCAGCAGCCCGACTAGGAGTTGGGCACGCGATGAGCAGTTCTTC
j_gene: TRBJ2-4; d_gene: TRBD1; len: 17; abundance: -; v_gene: TRBV19; CDR3aa: CASSWPARGLGKNIQYF; CDR3nt: TGTGCCAGTAGTTGGCCGGCAAGGGGGCTCGGCAAAAACATTCAGTACTTC
j_gene: TRBJ1-4; d_gene: -; len: 15; abundance: -; v_gene: TRBV3-1/TRBV3-2; CDR3aa: CASSPPPGWGEKLFF; CDR3nt: TGTGCCAGCAGCCCACCTCCAGGGTGGGGCGAAAAACTGTTTTTT
j_gene: TRBJ1-1; d_gene: TRBD1; len: 19; abundance: -; v_gene: TRBV27; CDR3aa: CASSPRPPGTGGWYTEAFF; CDR3nt: TGTGCCAGCAGTCCACGCCCGCCCGGGACAGGGGGCTGGTACACTGAAGCTTTCTTT
j_gene: TRBJ1-5; d_gene: -; len: 14; abundance: -; v_gene: TRBV18; CDR3aa: CASSSTNSNQPQHF; CDR3nt: TGTGCCAGCTCATCTACGAATAGCAATCAGCCCCAGCATTTT
j_gene: TRBJ2-2; d_gene: -; len: 12; abundance: once; v_gene: TRBV10-3; CDR3aa: CAIKQNTGELFF; CDR3nt: TGTGCCATCAAGCAGAACACCGGGGAGCTGTTTTTT
j_gene: TRBJ1-2; d_gene: -; len: 15; abundance: -; v_gene: TRBV4-2; CDR3aa: CASSQDLHSSSGYTF; CDR3nt: TGTGCCAGCAGCCAAGATTTGCACAGCTCGTCTGGCTACACCTTC
j_gene: TRBJ2-7; d_gene: TRBD1; len: 16; abundance: -; v_gene: TRBV6-1; CDR3aa: CASSEGPGTGGYEQYF; CDR3nt: TGTGCCAGCAGTGAAGGCCCCGGGACAGGGGGCTACGAGCAGTACTTC
j_gene: TRBJ2-2; d_gene: -; len: 15; abundance: -; v_gene: TRBV5-1; CDR3aa: CASSLLVAGPGELFF; CDR3nt: TGCGCCAGCAGCTTGCTAGTCGCGGGACCCGGGGAGCTGTTTTTT
j_gene: TRBJ1-2; d_gene: -; len: 12; abundance: -; v_gene: TRBV12-3/TRBV12-4; CDR3aa: CASSPQRQGYTF; CDR3nt: TGTGCCAGCAGTCCTCAACGACAGGGCTACACCTTC
j_gene: TRBJ2-3; d_gene: -; len: 14; abundance: -; v_gene: TRBV11-1; CDR3aa: CASSWDTNTDTQYF; CDR3nt: TGTGCCAGCAGCTGGGACACGAACACAGATACGCAGTATTTT
j_gene: TRBJ2-5; d_gene: TRBD2; len: 15; abundance: once; v_gene: TRBV20-1; CDR3aa: CSASEAGGYQETQYF; CDR3nt: TGCAGTGCTAGTGAAGCGGGAGGGTACCAAGAGACCCAGTACTTC
j_gene: TRBJ1-1; d_gene: TRBD1; len: 13; abundance: -; v_gene: TRBV3-1/TRBV3-2; CDR3aa: CASSLGQGAEAFF; CDR3nt: TGTGCCAGCAGCCTGGGACAGGGCGCTGAAGCTTTCTTT
j_gene: TRBJ1-1; d_gene: -; len: 14; abundance: -; v_gene: TRBV4-3; CDR3aa: CASSQDARGLEAFF; CDR3nt: TGCGCCAGCAGCCAAGACGCCCGAGGCCTTGAAGCTTTCTTT
j_gene: TRBJ1-2; d_gene: TRBD1; len: 14; abundance: -; v_gene: TRBV27; CDR3aa: CASSPGGQKYGYTF; CDR3nt: TGTGCCAGCAGTCCCGGGGGACAGAAATATGGCTACACCTTC
j_gene: TRBJ1-4; d_gene: TRBD1; len: 14; abundance: -; v_gene: TRBV18; CDR3aa: CASSPGTAARKLFF; CDR3nt: TGTGCCAGCTCACCAGGGACAGCGGCGCGAAAACTGTTTTTT
j_gene: TRBJ2-3; d_gene: -; len: 16; abundance: -; v_gene: TRBV11-1; CDR3aa: CASSFRGALGTDTQYF; CDR3nt: TGTGCCAGCAGCTTTCGGGGGGCATTGGGCACAGATACGCAGTATTTT
j_gene: TRBJ2-5; d_gene: -; len: 14; abundance: -; v_gene: TRBV5-1; CDR3aa: CASSLYDYRETQYF; CDR3nt: TGCGCCAGCAGCTTGTACGACTATCGGGAGACCCAGTACTTC
j_gene: TRBJ2-7; d_gene: TRBD1; len: 14; abundance: few; v_gene: TRBV4-1; CDR3aa: CASKRTGDSYEQYF; CDR3nt: TGCGCCAGCAAAAGGACAGGGGACTCCTACGAGCAGTACTTC
j_gene: TRBJ2-2; d_gene: -; len: 13; abundance: -; v_gene: TRBV6-2/TRBV6-3; CDR3aa: CASSYLRSGELFF; CDR3nt: TGTGCCAGCAGTTACCTGAGGTCCGGGGAGCTGTTTTTT
j_gene: TRBJ2-1; d_gene: -; len: 17; abundance: -; v_gene: TRBV7-9; CDR3aa: CASSPYAGRSSYNEQFF; CDR3nt: TGTGCCAGCAGCCCTTATGCAGGCCGAAGCTCCTACAATGAGCAGTTCTTC
j_gene: TRBJ2-3; d_gene: -; len: 15; abundance: -; v_gene: TRBV28; CDR3aa: CASSSAGSQGDTQYF; CDR3nt: TGTGCCAGCAGTTCCGCCGGGAGCCAGGGAGATACGCAGTATTTT
j_gene: TRBJ1-2; d_gene: -; len: 10; abundance: -; v_gene: TRBV9; CDR3aa: CASTGVGYTF; CDR3nt: TGTGCCAGCACAGGGGTTGGCTACACCTTC
j_gene: TRBJ1-5; d_gene: -; len: 13; abundance: -; v_gene: TRBV19; CDR3aa: CASSRVPVRPQHF; CDR3nt: TGTGCCAGTAGTCGCGTCCCCGTCCGGCCCCAGCATTTT
j_gene: TRBJ2-7; d_gene: TRBD1; len: 17; abundance: few; v_gene: TRBV9; CDR3aa: CASSVKVEEGQGDEQYF; CDR3nt: TGTGCCAGCAGCGTAAAAGTTGAGGAGGGACAGGGGGACGAGCAGTACTTC
j_gene: TRBJ2-7; d_gene: TRBD1; len: 15; abundance: -; v_gene: TRBV9; CDR3aa: CASSVGQGASREQYF; CDR3nt: TGTGCCAGCAGCGTAGGACAGGGGGCAAGTCGGGAGCAGTACTTC
j_gene: TRBJ2-5; d_gene: -; len: 14; abundance: -; v_gene: TRBV19; CDR3aa: CASSIVEGSETQYF; CDR3nt: TGTGCCAGTAGTATAGTGGAGGGATCGGAGACCCAGTACTTC
j_gene: TRBJ2-7; d_gene: TRBD2; len: 14; abundance: -; v_gene: TRBV7-9; CDR3aa: CASSWRRERFEQYF; CDR3nt: TGTGCCAGCAGCTGGAGGCGGGAGAGGTTCGAGCAGTACTTC
j_gene: TRBJ2-1; d_gene: -; len: 15; abundance: -; v_gene: TRBV18; CDR3aa: CASSPRQGSYNEQFF; CDR3nt: TGTGCCAGCTCACCACGGCAGGGGTCCTACAATGAGCAGTTCTTC
j_gene: TRBJ1-1; d_gene: -; len: 13; abundance: -; v_gene: TRBV28; CDR3aa: CASRGDLNTEAFF; CDR3nt: TGTGCCAGCAGGGGAGACTTGAACACTGAAGCTTTCTTT
j_gene: TRBJ1-2; d_gene: TRBD1; len: 11; abundance: -; v_gene: TRBV9; CDR3aa: CASSVDRSYTF; CDR3nt: TGTGCCAGCAGCGTGGACAGGAGCTACACCTTC
j_gene: TRBJ2-6; d_gene: TRBD1; len: 14; abundance: -; v_gene: TRBV28; CDR3aa: CASNQGAGANVLTF; CDR3nt: TGTGCCAGCAACCAGGGGGCTGGGGCCAACGTCCTGACTTTC
j_gene: TRBJ2-1; d_gene: TRBD2; len: 15; abundance: -; v_gene: TRBV10-3; CDR3aa: CAISPPSGGYNEQFF; CDR3nt: TGTGCCATCAGCCCCCCTAGCGGAGGATACAATGAGCAGTTCTTC